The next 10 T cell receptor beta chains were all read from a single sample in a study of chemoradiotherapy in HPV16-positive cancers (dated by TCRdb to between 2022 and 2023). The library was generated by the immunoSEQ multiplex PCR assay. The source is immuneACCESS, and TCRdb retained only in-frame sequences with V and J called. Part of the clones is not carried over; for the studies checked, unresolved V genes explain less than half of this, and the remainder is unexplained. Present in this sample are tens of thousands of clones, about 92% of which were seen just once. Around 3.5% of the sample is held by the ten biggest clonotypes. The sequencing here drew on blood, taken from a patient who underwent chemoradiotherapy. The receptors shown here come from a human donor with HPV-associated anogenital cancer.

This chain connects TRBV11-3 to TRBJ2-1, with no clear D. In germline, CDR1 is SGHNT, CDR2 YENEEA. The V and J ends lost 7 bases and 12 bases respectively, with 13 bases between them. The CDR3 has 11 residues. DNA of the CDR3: TGTGCCAGCAATTCTTCGACTGGGCAGTTCTTC. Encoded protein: CASNSSTGQFF.

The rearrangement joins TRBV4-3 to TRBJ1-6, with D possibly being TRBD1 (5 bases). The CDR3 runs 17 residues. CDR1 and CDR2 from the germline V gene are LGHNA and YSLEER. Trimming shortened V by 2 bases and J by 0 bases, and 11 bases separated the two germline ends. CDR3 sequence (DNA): TGCGCCAGCAGCCAAATCGGGGGGGACTCCTATAATTCACCCCTCCACTTT. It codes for CASSQIGGDSYNSPLHF.

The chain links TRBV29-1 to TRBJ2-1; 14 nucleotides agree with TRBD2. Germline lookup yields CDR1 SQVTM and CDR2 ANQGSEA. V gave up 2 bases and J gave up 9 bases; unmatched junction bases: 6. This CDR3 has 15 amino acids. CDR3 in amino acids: CSVESGLAGGGEQFF. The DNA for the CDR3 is TGCAGCGTTGAATCTGGACTAGCGGGAGGTGGTGAGCAGTTCTTC.

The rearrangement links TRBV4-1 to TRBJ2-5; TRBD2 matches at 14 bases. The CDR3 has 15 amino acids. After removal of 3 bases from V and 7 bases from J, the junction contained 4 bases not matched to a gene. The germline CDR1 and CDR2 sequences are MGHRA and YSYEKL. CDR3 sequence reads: CASSQGLAGDGTQYF. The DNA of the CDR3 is TGCGCCAGCAGCCAGGGACTAGCGGGGGATGGGACCCAGTACTTC.

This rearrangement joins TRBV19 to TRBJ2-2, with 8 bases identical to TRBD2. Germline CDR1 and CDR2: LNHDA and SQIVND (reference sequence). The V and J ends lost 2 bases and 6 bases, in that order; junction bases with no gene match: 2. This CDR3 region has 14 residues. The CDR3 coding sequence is TGTGCCAGTAGTATATCACTAGCGGCCGGGGAGCTGTTTTTT. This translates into CASSISLAAGELFF.

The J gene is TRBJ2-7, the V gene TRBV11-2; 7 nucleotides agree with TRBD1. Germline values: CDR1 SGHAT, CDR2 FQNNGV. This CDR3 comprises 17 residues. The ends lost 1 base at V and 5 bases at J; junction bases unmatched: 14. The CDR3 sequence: CASSLGESHRGMNEQYF. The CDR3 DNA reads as TGTGCCAGCAGCTTAGGGGAAAGTCACAGGGGCATGAACGAGCAGTACTTC.

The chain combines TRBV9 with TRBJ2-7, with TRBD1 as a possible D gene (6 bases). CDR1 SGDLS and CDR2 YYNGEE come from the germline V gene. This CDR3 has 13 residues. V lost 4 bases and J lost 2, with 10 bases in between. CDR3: CASSSDRTYEQYF. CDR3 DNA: TGTGCCAGCAGCTCCGACAGGACCTACGAGCAGTACTTC.

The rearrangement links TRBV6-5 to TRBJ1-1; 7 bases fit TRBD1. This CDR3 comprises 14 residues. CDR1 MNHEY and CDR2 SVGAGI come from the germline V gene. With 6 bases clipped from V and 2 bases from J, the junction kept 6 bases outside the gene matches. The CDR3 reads CASRYRQGNTEAFF. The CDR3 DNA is TGTGCCAGCAGGTATCGACAGGGAAACACTGAAGCTTTCTTT.

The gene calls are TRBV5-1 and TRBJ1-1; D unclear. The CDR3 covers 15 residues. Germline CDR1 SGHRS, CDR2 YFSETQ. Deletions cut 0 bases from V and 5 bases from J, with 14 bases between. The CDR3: CASSLGGLSPTEAFF. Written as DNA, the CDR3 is TGCGCCAGCAGCTTGGGTGGTTTAAGCCCTACTGAAGCTTTCTTT.

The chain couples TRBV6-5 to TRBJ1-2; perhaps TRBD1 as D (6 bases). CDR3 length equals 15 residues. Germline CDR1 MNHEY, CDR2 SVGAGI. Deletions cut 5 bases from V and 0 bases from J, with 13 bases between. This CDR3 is CASSTARQANYGYTF. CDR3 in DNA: TGTGCCAGCAGTACGGCCCGACAGGCTAACTATGGCTACACCTTC.